The subject of this entry is one T cell receptor beta chain. Its target is unknown. The data are from a study of T cell clonotyping in hematopoietic cell transplantation. Study information: Cytoreduction preceded collection of pretransplant recipient samples. Broader study findings: Without cell sorting, CD4 versus CD8 contributions remain unresolved. At the given depth, recipient repertoires were over 97% de novo clonotypes.

The length of the CDR3 is 14 residues. Germline V gene sequence: CDR1 SNHLY, CDR2 FYNNEI. V shed 10 bases and J 2 bases; nucleotides not matched to a gene: 8. Using immunoSEQ multiplex PCR, the repertoire was profiled, and TCRdb retains in-frame clones only, with some absent. Of about 80,000 clones in the sample, almost 97% were seen once. Indicated time point: recipient sample about 28 days before transplant, after cytoreduction. Blood collection times were about day -28 and days 30, 100, 180 posttransplant. The V and J genes are TRBV2 and TRBJ2-7; 10 bases align to TRBD1. This clonotype originated in a woman between 50 and 59 years old with acute myeloid leukemia. Some clones in this sample may be carry-over from other donors' samples. The sample was peripheral blood mononuclear cells, taken before stem cell transplant. The CDR3 sequence is CATNRDRGPYEQYF. Written as DNA, the CDR3 is TGTGCCACAAACCGGGACAGGGGACCCTACGAGCAGTACTTC.